The rows below give T cell receptor beta chains drawn from one sample of a study of regulatory T cells in long-lasting Graves disease. Each CDR3 protein gets one entry after TCRdb re-called the multiplex PCR reads with MiXCR. This table has 550,000 to 700,000 distinct CDR3 sequences, 15% to 20% appearing once. These data also featured in a second study, about T cells in Graves' hyperthyroidism and ophthalmopathy.

This specimen consisted of peripheral blood mononuclear cells (PBMCs), obtained at new diagnosis, from a patient treated with antithyroid drugs. The origin of the receptors is a man between 18 and 29 years old with Graves disease. Both conserved end residues are part of each CDR3. A clone size is listed for some rows: how often the clone was seen (once, few, many), or a class if it is expanded.

cdr3_aa: CASGPWDTEAFF
v_call: TRBV9
j_call: TRBJ1-1
clone_size: -

cdr3_aa: CSPCRMNTEAFF
v_call: TRBV29-1
j_call: TRBJ1-1
clone_size: many

cdr3_aa: CASSFAGAGETQYF
v_call: TRBV5-6
j_call: TRBJ2-5
clone_size: many

cdr3_aa: CASSPGQGYLVYGYTF
v_call: TRBV6-1
j_call: TRBJ1-2
clone_size: -

cdr3_aa: CASGTGAKQETQYF
v_call: TRBV5-5
j_call: TRBJ2-5
clone_size: many

cdr3_aa: CSASTRVQETQYF
v_call: TRBV20-1
j_call: TRBJ2-5
clone_size: few

cdr3_aa: CASTVLGAPSYEQYF
v_call: TRBV28
j_call: TRBJ2-7
clone_size: many

cdr3_aa: CASSPQGSYNSPLHF
v_call: TRBV5-1
j_call: TRBJ1-6
clone_size: -

cdr3_aa: CASTGVLETQYF
v_call: TRBV2
j_call: TRBJ2-5
clone_size: many

cdr3_aa: CASSLDLAGKPQETQYF
v_call: TRBV5-6
j_call: TRBJ2-5
clone_size: -

cdr3_aa: CASSFLTGSGNTIYF
v_call: TRBV13
j_call: TRBJ1-3
clone_size: -

cdr3_aa: CASCNRTPYEQYF
v_call: TRBV3-1
j_call: TRBJ2-7
clone_size: -

cdr3_aa: CASSSGTRGYF
v_call: TRBV27
j_call: TRBJ2-3
clone_size: -

cdr3_aa: CASSRPGYEQYF
v_call: TRBV12-3/TRBV12-4
j_call: TRBJ2-7
clone_size: many

cdr3_aa: CASSEALLYEQYF
v_call: TRBV2
j_call: TRBJ2-7
clone_size: many

cdr3_aa: CASTVGGQGYNEQFF
v_call: TRBV19
j_call: TRBJ2-1
clone_size: -

cdr3_aa: CSAPRQGQSHNEQFF
v_call: TRBV20-1
j_call: TRBJ2-1
clone_size: many

cdr3_aa: CASRPGQANYEQYF
v_call: TRBV28
j_call: TRBJ2-7
clone_size: many

cdr3_aa: CASSQWGERGTDTQYF
v_call: TRBV3-1
j_call: TRBJ2-3
clone_size: many

cdr3_aa: CASSQNRGNEQFF
v_call: TRBV3-1
j_call: TRBJ2-1
clone_size: many

cdr3_aa: CASSPPYRRGSGNYGYTF
v_call: TRBV7-4
j_call: TRBJ1-2
clone_size: few

cdr3_aa: CSASQLERDWEETQYF
v_call: TRBV20-1
j_call: TRBJ2-5
clone_size: -

cdr3_aa: CAWARGQGNTEAFF
v_call: TRBV30
j_call: TRBJ1-1
clone_size: many

cdr3_aa: CASSQVQDSYEQYF
v_call: TRBV3-1
j_call: TRBJ2-7
clone_size: -

cdr3_aa: CASSLRRKENQPQHF
v_call: TRBV5-1
j_call: TRBJ1-5
clone_size: -

cdr3_aa: CASSLEVGQETQYF
v_call: TRBV7-2
j_call: TRBJ2-5
clone_size: many

cdr3_aa: CASSLDLNEQFF
v_call: TRBV5-1
j_call: TRBJ2-1
clone_size: many

cdr3_aa: CASRPGRANNEQFF
v_call: TRBV2
j_call: TRBJ2-1
clone_size: many

cdr3_aa: CSARAYGETQYF
v_call: TRBV20-1
j_call: TRBJ2-5
clone_size: -

cdr3_aa: CASSQDPYGYTF
v_call: TRBV3-1
j_call: TRBJ1-2
clone_size: many

cdr3_aa: CASSFPGTEVYEQYF
v_call: TRBV7-9
j_call: TRBJ2-7
clone_size: many

cdr3_aa: CALEEDRVVYGYTF
v_call: TRBV30
j_call: TRBJ1-2
clone_size: many

cdr3_aa: CASSQEPSGRVADTQYF
v_call: TRBV4-1
j_call: TRBJ2-3
clone_size: few

cdr3_aa: CASSLGRTFLIGTEAFF
v_call: TRBV12-3/TRBV12-4
j_call: TRBJ1-1
clone_size: -

cdr3_aa: CASSPDRANQGTQYF
v_call: TRBV6-1
j_call: TRBJ2-5
clone_size: -

cdr3_aa: CASSGRTDQPQHF
v_call: TRBV6-4
j_call: TRBJ1-5
clone_size: few

cdr3_aa: CSDVRQGPNEKLFF
v_call: TRBV29-1
j_call: TRBJ1-4
clone_size: many

cdr3_aa: CASSSESGGHYNEQFF
v_call: TRBV6-9
j_call: TRBJ2-1
clone_size: -

cdr3_aa: CASSSLGISTEAFF
v_call: TRBV12-3/TRBV12-4
j_call: TRBJ1-1
clone_size: many

cdr3_aa: CSVEPQRGLSTEAFF
v_call: TRBV29-1
j_call: TRBJ1-1
clone_size: many

cdr3_aa: CASSLASEAFF
v_call: TRBV5-1
j_call: TRBJ1-1
clone_size: few

cdr3_aa: CASSSKEAGGLSNEQFF
v_call: TRBV27
j_call: TRBJ2-1
clone_size: many

cdr3_aa: CASSQGPEQPQHF
v_call: TRBV4-2
j_call: TRBJ1-5
clone_size: -

cdr3_aa: CASSTREYNEQFF
v_call: TRBV27
j_call: TRBJ2-1
clone_size: few

cdr3_aa: CASSLEGHTEAFF
v_call: TRBV5-1
j_call: TRBJ1-1
clone_size: few

cdr3_aa: CSARDPGKNSPLHF
v_call: TRBV20-1
j_call: TRBJ1-6
clone_size: few

cdr3_aa: CASSQPTWGRDEQYF
v_call: TRBV6-1
j_call: TRBJ2-7
clone_size: -

cdr3_aa: CASMGAPLDAEAFF
v_call: TRBV13
j_call: TRBJ1-1
clone_size: many

cdr3_aa: CAISEGEDTQYF
v_call: TRBV10-3
j_call: TRBJ2-3
clone_size: few

cdr3_aa: CASSLGWVREETQYF
v_call: TRBV7-2
j_call: TRBJ2-5
clone_size: -

cdr3_aa: CATSGQGTEKLFF
v_call: TRBV6-4
j_call: TRBJ1-4
clone_size: few

cdr3_aa: CSVEHRTADNYGYTF
v_call: TRBV29-1
j_call: TRBJ1-2
clone_size: few

cdr3_aa: CSALTGEVNQPQHF
v_call: TRBV20-1
j_call: TRBJ1-5
clone_size: few

cdr3_aa: CSASPGGDNSPLHF
v_call: TRBV20-1
j_call: TRBJ1-6
clone_size: many

cdr3_aa: CARSKTKDNEQFF
v_call: TRBV2
j_call: TRBJ2-1
clone_size: -

cdr3_aa: CSVDGLAGAPLNEQFF
v_call: TRBV29-1
j_call: TRBJ2-1
clone_size: many

cdr3_aa: CASSLDRGWSTEAFF
v_call: TRBV11-2
j_call: TRBJ1-1
clone_size: many

cdr3_aa: CASSTSGTSGYEQYF
v_call: TRBV9
j_call: TRBJ2-7
clone_size: few

cdr3_aa: CASSITGVVNYGYTF
v_call: TRBV12-3/TRBV12-4
j_call: TRBJ1-2
clone_size: many